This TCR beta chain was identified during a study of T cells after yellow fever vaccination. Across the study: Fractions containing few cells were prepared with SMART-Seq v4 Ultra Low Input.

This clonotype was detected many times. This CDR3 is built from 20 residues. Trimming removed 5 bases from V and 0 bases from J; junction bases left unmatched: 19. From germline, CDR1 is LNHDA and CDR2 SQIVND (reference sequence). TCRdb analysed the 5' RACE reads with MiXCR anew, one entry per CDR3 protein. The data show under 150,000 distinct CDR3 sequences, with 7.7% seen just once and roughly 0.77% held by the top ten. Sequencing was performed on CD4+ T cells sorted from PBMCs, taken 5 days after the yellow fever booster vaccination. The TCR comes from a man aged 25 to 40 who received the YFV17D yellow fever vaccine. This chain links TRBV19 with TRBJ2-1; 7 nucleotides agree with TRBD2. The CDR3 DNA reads TGTGCCAGTAGTCCAGGACTGGGGCGGGAGCTCCTTTCCTCCTACAATGAGCAGTTCTTC. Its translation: CASSPGLGRELLSSYNEQFF. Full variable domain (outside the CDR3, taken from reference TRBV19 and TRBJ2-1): DGGITQSPKYLFRKEGQNVTLSCEQNLNHDAMYWYRQDPGQGLRLIYYSQIVNDFQKGDIAEGYSVSREKKESFPLTVTSAQKNPTAFYLCASSPGLGRELLSSYNEQFFGPGTRLTVL.